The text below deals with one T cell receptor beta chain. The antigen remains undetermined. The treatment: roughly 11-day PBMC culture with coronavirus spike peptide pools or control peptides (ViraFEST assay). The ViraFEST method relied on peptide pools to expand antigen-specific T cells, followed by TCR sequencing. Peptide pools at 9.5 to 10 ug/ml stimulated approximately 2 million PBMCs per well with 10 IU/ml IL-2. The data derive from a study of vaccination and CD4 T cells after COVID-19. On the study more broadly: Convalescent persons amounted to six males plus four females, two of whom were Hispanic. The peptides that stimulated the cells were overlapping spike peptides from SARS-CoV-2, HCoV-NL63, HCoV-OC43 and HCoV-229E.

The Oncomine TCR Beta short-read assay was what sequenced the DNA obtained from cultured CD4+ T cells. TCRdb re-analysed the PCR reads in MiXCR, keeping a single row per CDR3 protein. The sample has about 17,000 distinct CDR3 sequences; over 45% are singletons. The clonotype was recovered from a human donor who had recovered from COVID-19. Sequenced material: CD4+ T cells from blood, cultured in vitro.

CDR3 sequence (DNA): TGTGCCAGCAGTCCCCGGATGGGCAATCAGCCCCAGCATTTT. Amino acid sequence: CASSPRMGNQPQHF. The rearrangement uses TRBV12-3 or TRBV12-4 and TRBJ1-5; unclear D gene. The CDR3 consists of 14 residues. V was cut by 5 bases and J by 2 bases, with 10 bases left in between.